This entry lists 21 T cell receptor beta chains sequenced from one sample in a study of blood T cell repertoires in COVID-19. The table came from immunoSEQ multiplex PCR; TCRdb's copy has only in-frame clones and leaves some out. The data contain a few hundred thousand clones, about four fifths of them seen just once; the ten biggest clones take up 6.8%. Sequenced sample: PBMCs or T cells enriched from blood (not recorded which). These receptors originate from a woman between 40 and 50 years old who had recovered from COVID-19.

This sequence joins TRBV15 and TRBJ2-3; 12 bases are shared with TRBD2. Germline V gene sequence: CDR1 LNHNV, CDR2 YYDKDF (reference sequence). The CDR3 sequence is 16 residues long. J lost 4 bases, V lost 2 bases, and 4 bases had no gene match. CDR3 region: CATSRSPSGRADTQYF. CDR3 nucleotides: TGTGCCACCAGCAGATCTCCTAGCGGGAGGGCAGATACGCAGTATTTT.

J is TRBJ2-1 and V is TRBV6-5, with TRBD2 identical over 12 bases. Trimming removed 6 bases from V and 4 bases from J; junction bases left unmatched: 4. The length of the CDR3 is 15 residues. In germline, CDR1 is MNHEY, CDR2 SVGAGI. CDR3 protein: CASRGLAGPYNEQFF. DNA for the CDR3: TGTGCCAGCAGAGGACTAGCGGGACCTTACAATGAGCAGTTCTTC.

CDR3 nucleotides: TGTGCCAGCTCGAGGGAGGGTGGCTCCTACGAGCAGTACTTC. Protein sequence: CASSREGGSYEQYF. V usage is TRBV2 and J usage is TRBJ2-7; 7 nucleotides match TRBD2. The V gene end was trimmed by 8 bases and the J gene end by 0 bases; junction bases not matched to a gene: 7. The germline V gene has CDR1 SNHLY and CDR2 FYNNEI. The CDR3 contains 14 residues.

The rearrangement joins TRBV30 to TRBJ2-5; TRBD2 might be the D (6 bases). Trimming took 2 bases from V and 1 from J, leaving 11 bases between them. Germline V gene lookup returns CDR1 GTSNPN and CDR2 SVGIG (reference sequence). The CDR3 spans 14 residues. The CDR3 reads CAWSRRDFQETQYF. CDR3 nucleotides: TGTGCCTGGAGTCGCCGGGACTTCCAAGAGACCCAGTACTTC.

The chain has TRBV7-2 and TRBJ2-7; 7 bases map to TRBD2. With 0 bases clipped from V and 6 bases from J, the junction kept 20 bases outside the gene matches. The CDR3 spans 19 residues. CDR1 is SGHTA and CDR2 is FQGNSA in the germline V gene. CDR3 amino acids: CASSLAPSGTGSGTFEQYV. DNA for the CDR3: TGTGCCAGCAGCTTAGCGCCCTCCGGGACGGGAAGCGGGACCTTCGAGCAGTACGTC.

The chain uses TRBV10-3 and TRBJ1-2; D gene ambiguous. Germline V gene lookup returns CDR1 ENHRY and CDR2 SYGVKD. This CDR3 is built from 15 residues. V was shortened by 3 bases and J by 5 bases, with 16 bases between the two germline ends. This chain's CDR3 is CAISEVAGSRYGYTF. In DNA form, the CDR3 reads TGTGCCATCAGTGAAGTTGCGGGCAGCAGATATGGCTACACCTTC.

The V gene is TRBV30, the J gene TRBJ2-1; D may be TRBD2 (6 bases). With 5 bases removed from V and 10 bases from J, the gap between germline ends came to 21 bases. The CDR3 length is 14 residues. Germline values: CDR1 GTSNPN, CDR2 SVGIG (reference sequence). CDR3 coding DNA: TGTGCCTGGGAAAGAGGAGAACTAGCCTGGGAGCAGTTCTTC. Its protein product is CAWERGELAWEQFF.

This rearrangement joins TRBV11-3 to TRBJ2-1, with 7 bases that match TRBD2. J lost 7 bases, V lost 5 bases, and 8 bases had no gene match. The CDR3 is made up of 14 amino acids. Germline assignment: CDR1 SGHNT and CDR2 YENEEA. The CDR3 bases are TGTGCCAGCAGCGAAGCGGGACCGTGGAATGAGCAGTTCTTC. It codes for CASSEAGPWNEQFF.

The V call is TRBV7-8, the J call TRBJ1-3; D remains ambiguous. The V and J ends lost 4 bases and 1 base respectively, with 8 bases between them. This CDR3 has 14 residues. Germline CDR1 and CDR2: SGHVS and FQNEAQ. The CDR3 spells CASSSEASGNTIYF. The CDR3 DNA reads TGTGCCAGCAGCTCGGAAGCGTCTGGAAACACCATATATTTT.

This chain uses TRBV30 with TRBJ2-2; 7 nucleotides agree with TRBD1. The V gene end was trimmed by 3 bases and the J gene end by 4 bases; junction bases not matched to a gene: 2. Germline lookup yields CDR1 GTSNPN and CDR2 SVGIG (reference sequence). The CDR3 is made up of 13 amino acids. CDR3: CAWRQGITGELFF. The CDR3 coding sequence is TGTGCCTGGAGACAGGGGATCACCGGGGAGCTGTTTTTT.

V gene TRBV6-5 combines with J gene TRBJ2-7; possible D gene TRBD2, 5 bases. The V end lost 10 bases, the J end lost 3 bases, and 22 bases lay between the germline ends. Looked up from germline, CDR1 is MNHEY and CDR2 is SVGAGI. The CDR3 runs to 15 residues. As DNA, the CDR3 is TGTGCCACCCAGCCCGGTCTCGAGGGTAACTACGAGCAGTACGTC. Translated: CATQPGLEGNYEQYV.

V and J are TRBV7-2 and TRBJ2-5; a weak D match, TRBD2 (6 bases). Trimming pared 3 bases from V and 1 base from J, leaving 18 bases between. This CDR3 comprises 17 residues. Germline CDR1 and CDR2: SGHTA and FQGNSA. For the CDR3, the DNA is TGTGCCAGCAGCTTGGGGGTGCGGGGTGGGGGCCAAGAGACCCAGTACTTC. Translation: CASSLGVRGGGQETQYF.

The V call is TRBV2, the J call TRBJ2-3; perhaps TRBD2 as D (6 bases). V lost 5 bases and J lost 5, with 14 bases in between. The V gene's germline CDR1 is SNHLY and CDR2 FYNNEI. The CDR3 is 14 amino acids. Here the CDR3 reads CASSILGGIDTQYF. CDR3 in DNA: TGTGCCAGCAGTATCCTTGGGGGGATAGATACGCAGTATTTT. The whole variable domain, filled in from reference TRBV2 and TRBJ2-3, reads EPEVTQTPSHQVTQMGQEVILRCVPISNHLYFYWYRQILGQKVEFLVSFYNNEISEKSEIFDDQFSVERPDGSNFTLKIRSTKLEDSAMYFCASSILGGIDTQYFGPGTRLTVL.

The rearrangement uses TRBV27 and TRBJ2-5; 12 positions agree with TRBD1. V gave up 3 bases and J gave up 5 bases; unmatched junction bases: 4. From germline, CDR1 is MNHEY and CDR2 SMNVEV (reference sequence). The CDR3 totals 15 residues. In nucleotides, the CDR3 is TGTGCCAGCAGTTTCGGGACAGGGGGCAGGGAGACCCAGTACTTC. It is translated as CASSFGTGGRETQYF.

The J gene is TRBJ1-6, the V gene TRBV30, with unresolved D. The germline V and J ends were trimmed by 1 base and 9 bases, with 13 bases remaining between them. The V gene's germline CDR1 is GTSNPN and CDR2 SVGIG (reference sequence). The CDR3 has 14 residues. The CDR3 sequence: CAWSAPLLGSPLHF. The CDR3 DNA reads as TGTGCCTGGAGTGCCCCCCTACTCGGTTCACCCCTCCACTTT.

The J gene is TRBJ2-7, the V gene TRBV3-1 (or the pseudogene TRBV3-2), with D unclear. The germline gives CDR1 LGHDT, CDR2 YNNKEL (reference sequence). The CDR3 covers 12 residues. The germline V and J ends were trimmed by 5 bases and 6 bases, with 11 bases remaining between them. The CDR3 here is CASSYVRGEQYF. The CDR3 DNA follows: TGTGCCAGCAGCTACGTCCGAGGCGAGCAGTACTTC.

The chain employs TRBV6-2 or TRBV6-3 and TRBJ2-7, with a possible D match to TRBD1 (5 bases). The CDR3 runs 12 residues. Germline V gives CDR1 MNHEY, CDR2 SVGEGT. Deletions cut 5 bases from V and 0 bases from J, with 5 bases between. The CDR3 is CASSRGSYEQYV. In nucleotides, the CDR3 is TGTGCCAGCAGTAGGGGCTCCTACGAGCAGTACGTC.

This chain connects TRBV4-1 to TRBJ2-3; 10 nucleotides agree with TRBD2. The germline CDR1 and CDR2 sequences are MGHRA and YSYEKL. Germline trimming cut 4 bases from V and 2 bases from J; bases unmatched to any gene: 18. The CDR3 covers 20 residues. In DNA, the CDR3 is TGCGCCAGCAGCCCCCTTCGGCGGCTAGCGGGAGCCGGGGACACAGATACGCAGTATTTT. Translating gives CASSPLRRLAGAGDTDTQYF.

The CDR3 DNA sequence: TGCGCCAGCAGTCGGGAGGGCCAGGCTTACGAGCAGTACTTC. Its translation is CASSREGQAYEQYF. J is TRBJ2-7 and V is TRBV5-1; TRBD2 agrees at 8 bases. V gave up 5 bases and J gave up 4 bases; unmatched junction bases: 8. Germline V lookup: CDR1 SGHRS, CDR2 YFSETQ. The CDR3 spans 14 residues.

The genes are TRBV3-1 (or the pseudogene TRBV3-2) and TRBJ1-4; no clear D gene. V lost 4 bases to trimming and J lost 7 bases, with 13 bases between them. CDR3 size: 14 residues. The germline V gene has CDR1 LGHDT and CDR2 YNNKEL (reference sequence). The CDR3 region is CASSRSQITEKLFF. In DNA, the CDR3 is TGTGCCAGCAGCCGTTCACAGATCACTGAAAAACTGTTTTTT.

The chain uses TRBV5-6 and TRBJ1-2, with 9 nucleotides matching TRBD1. V lost 3 bases, J lost 4 bases, and 13 bases stayed unmatched. The CDR3 spans 17 residues. Germline V gene data show CDR1 as SGHDT and CDR2 as YYEEEE. CDR3 residues: CASSWGQGRRVAYGYTF. The CDR3 nucleotides are TGTGCCAGCAGCTGGGGACAGGGTAGAAGGGTCGCCTATGGCTACACCTTC.